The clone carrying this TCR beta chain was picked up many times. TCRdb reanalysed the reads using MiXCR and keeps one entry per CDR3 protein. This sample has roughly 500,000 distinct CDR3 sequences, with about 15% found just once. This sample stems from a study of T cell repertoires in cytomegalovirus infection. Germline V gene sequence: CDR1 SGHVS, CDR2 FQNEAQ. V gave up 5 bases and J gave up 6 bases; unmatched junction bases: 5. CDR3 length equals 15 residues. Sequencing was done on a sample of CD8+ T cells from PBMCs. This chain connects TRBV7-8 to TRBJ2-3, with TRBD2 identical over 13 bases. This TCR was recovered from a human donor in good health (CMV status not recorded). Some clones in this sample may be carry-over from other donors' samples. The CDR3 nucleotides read TGTGCCAGCAGCATAGGACTAGCGGGAGAGGATACGCAGTATTTT. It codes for CASSIGLAGEDTQYF.